This is a list of T cell receptor beta chains from one sample in a study of cytomegalovirus exposure and HLA in healthy donors. The method was immunoSEQ multiplex PCR; TCRdb's version includes in-frame clones alone and lacks a portion of them. The sample yields some 200,000 clones, 79% seen once. Input material: PBMCs. Receptor source: a girl aged 5 to 17 in good health and CMV-seropositive. Each CDR3 is given with its conserved first and last residue. The D gene is left open where the match is weak. Clone size appears in some rows only: once, few, many, or a class for an expanded clone.

TRBD1 NA TRBJ2-5 TRBV27 CASSLKGAWETQYF TGTGCCAGCAGTTTAAAGGGGGCATGGGAGACCCAGTACTTC
TRBD2 NA TRBJ2-1 TRBV5-1 CASSLAGGEYNEQFF TGCGCCAGCAGCTTAGCGGGGGGGGAGTACAATGAGCAGTTCTTC
NA NA TRBJ2-3 TRBV2 CASRKSRGSTDTQYF TGTGCCAGCAGGAAAAGCCGGGGGAGCACAGATACGCAGTATTTT
NA NA TRBJ1-6 TRBV19 CASSSYRNSPLHF TGTGCCAGTAGTTCCTACCGTAATTCACCCCTCCACTTT
TRBD1 NA TRBJ2-7 TRBV9 CASSGGQGPEEQYF TGTGCCAGCAGCGGCGGACAGGGTCCTGAGGAGCAGTACTTC
NA NA TRBJ2-2 TRBV5-1 CASSPAGIVGELFF TGCGCCAGCAGCCCGGCGGGGATCGTAGGGGAGCTGTTTTTT
NA once TRBJ1-1 TRBV2 CASSGQGGTEAFF TGTGCCAGCAGTGGTCAAGGGGGCACTGAAGCTTTCTTT
TRBD2 NA TRBJ2-3 TRBV9 CASSPRGGFTDTQYF TGTGCCAGCAGTCCACGGGGGGGATTCACAGATACGCAGTATTTT
NA few TRBJ1-5 TRBV20-1 CSVGGYPQHF TGCAGTGTTGGAGGCTATCCCCAGCATTTT
NA NA TRBJ2-1 TRBV27 CASSYGGDYNEQFF TGTGCCAGCAGTTATGGCGGGGATTACAATGAGCAGTTCTTC
NA NA TRBJ2-3 TRBV19 CASSIPKTGGSGTQYF TGTGCCAGTAGTATCCCGAAGACAGGCGGATCGGGTACGCAGTATTTT
TRBD1 NA TRBJ1-3 TRBV5-6 CASSLRDRGFGNTIYF TGTGCCAGCAGCTTGAGGGACAGGGGCTTTGGAAACACCATATATTTT
TRBD1 NA TRBJ1-6 TRBV4-3 CASSQDLRDSGSPLHF TGCGCCAGCAGCCAAGATCTAAGGGACAGCGGTTCACCCCTCCACTTT
NA NA TRBJ1-2 TRBV19 CASTRGVGDYGYTF TGTGCCAGTACCAGGGGAGTGGGGGACTATGGCTACACCTTC
NA NA TRBJ1-5 TRBV5-6 CASSSVGGPNQPQHF TGTGCCAGCAGCTCGGTAGGGGGACCGAATCAGCCCCAGCATTTT
TRBD1 NA TRBJ1-1 TRBV7-9 CASSSRDRDLNTEAFF TGTGCCAGCAGCTCCCGGGACAGGGACCTGAACACTGAAGCTTTCTTT
TRBD1 NA TRBJ2-7 TRBV7-2 CASSTRQGDPHEQYF TGTGCCAGCAGCACGAGACAGGGGGACCCCCACGAGCAGTACTTC
NA few TRBJ2-7 TRBV7-2 CASSPRSYEQYF TGTGCCAGCAGCCCCCGCTCCTACGAGCAGTACTTC
NA few TRBJ1-6 TRBV29-1 CSVAPLRGRHF TGCAGCGTTGCCCCCCTCCGCGGGAGGCACTTT
NA once TRBJ1-4 TRBV7-2 CASSLVPTTNEKLFF TGTGCCAGCAGCTTGGTTCCTACAACTAATGAAAAACTGTTTTTT
TRBD1 few TRBJ2-1 TRBV29-1 CSAWDSEQFF TGCAGCGCCTGGGACAGTGAGCAGTTCTTC
TRBD2 many TRBJ2-6 TRBV5-1 CASSFVTTSGGISGANVLTF TGCGCCAGCAGCTTTGTAACTACTAGCGGGGGGATCTCTGGGGCCAACGTCCTGACTTTC
TRBD2 NA TRBJ2-2 TRBV7-2 CASSPRTSGNTGELFF TGTGCCAGCAGCCCCCGGACTAGCGGGAACACCGGGGAGCTGTTTTTT
NA NA TRBJ1-6 TRBV6-6 CASSYKATDNSPLHF TGTGCCAGCAGTTACAAGGCGACAGATAATTCACCCCTCCACTTT
NA few TRBJ2-7 TRBV15 CATSREPPGYEQYF TGTGCCACCAGCAGAGAACCGCCAGGGTACGAGCAGTACTTC
TRBD1 NA TRBJ1-1 TRBV4-1 CASSHQGDRGIMDTEAFF TGCGCCAGCAGCCATCAAGGGGACAGGGGAATTATGGACACTGAAGCTTTCTTT
TRBD1 NA TRBJ1-3 TRBV5-1 CASSLGTAGNTIYF TGCGCCAGCAGCCTTGGGACAGCTGGAAACACCATATATTTT